Listed here are 9 T cell receptor beta chains from one sample, sequenced in a study of cytomegalovirus exposure and HLA in healthy donors. PCR involved 60 Vbeta and 13 Jbeta primers. Sequencing used immunoSEQ multiplex PCR; TCRdb keeps in-frame clones, though not all of them. This repertoire includes around 76,000 clones. The sample was PBMCs. These receptors originate from a woman aged 55-75 years in good health and CMV-seronegative.

The J gene is TRBJ1-1, the V gene TRBV7-2; D is unresolved. The ends were cut back, 4 bases at V and 4 bases at J, with 13 bases in the middle. This CDR3 has 14 amino acids. The germline V gene encodes CDR1 SGHTA and CDR2 FQGNSA. The CDR3 sequence is CASSSSRGITEAFF. In DNA form, the CDR3 reads TGTGCCAGCAGCTCCTCCCGAGGTATCACTGAAGCTTTCTTT.

V and J are TRBV9 and TRBJ2-3; TRBD2 might be the D (5 bases). Trimming stripped 4 bases from V and 4 bases from J, with 13 bases between. The CDR3 contains 14 residues. CDR1 is SGDLS, CDR2 YYNGEE, per germline. The CDR3 sequence: CASSPVAGSDTQYF. CDR3 bases: TGTGCCAGCAGCCCTGTGGCGGGCTCAGATACGCAGTATTTT.

DNA for the CDR3: TGTGCCAGCAGCCCTAGTGGCACAGGGAACTTCTATGGCTACACCTTC. The encoded protein is CASSPSGTGNFYGYTF. This chain joins TRBV7-9 and TRBJ1-2, with D perhaps matching TRBD1 (6 bases). This CDR3 is 16 amino acids long. Trimming took off 5 bases at V and 4 bases at J, with 20 bases between the two ends. Germline V CDR1 and CDR2: SEHNR, FQNEAQ (reference sequence).

The chain uses TRBV7-9 and TRBJ2-2, with D perhaps matching TRBD1 (6 bases). The CDR3 is made up of 18 amino acids. The germline V gene encodes CDR1 SEHNR and CDR2 FQNEAQ (reference sequence). Trimming shortened V by 5 bases and J by 3 bases, and 22 bases separated the two germline ends. Written as DNA, the CDR3 is TGTGCCAGCAGCCCCCGAGGGGGTATGTTGTCGGACACCGGGGAGCTGTTTTTT. It translates to CASSPRGGMLSDTGELFF.

The chain has TRBV5-4 and TRBJ2-5; D not resolved. The J call is in doubt because the DNA end fits TRBJ2-7 better. The CDR3 runs to 15 residues. CDR1 is SGHNT and CDR2 is YYREEE in the germline V gene (reference sequence). The CDR3 sequence: CASSLAAYTKYEQYF. CDR3 nucleotide sequence: TGTGCCAGCAGCTTGGCGGCGTATACTAAGTACGAGCAGTACTTC.

This chain uses TRBV7-9 with TRBJ1-5; no clear D gene. The CDR3 extends over 13 amino acids. V lost 5 bases to trimming and J lost 5 bases, with 10 bases between them. Germline loops: CDR1 SEHNR, CDR2 FQNEAQ (reference sequence). This CDR3 reads CASSPLTDQPQHF. DNA of the CDR3: TGTGCCAGCAGCCCTCTTACTGATCAGCCCCAGCATTTT.

The chain combines TRBV18 with TRBJ1-1, with 7 bases fitting TRBD1. The CDR3 extends over 15 amino acids. Germline V gene lookup returns CDR1 KGHSH and CDR2 LQKENI. Trimming removed 1 base from V and 0 bases from J; junction bases left unmatched: 2. In nucleotides, the CDR3 is TGTGCCAGCTCACCACGAGGGGGCATGAACACTGAAGCTTTCTTT. It yields the protein CASSPRGGMNTEAFF.

The CDR3 spells CASSQPLAGVSNEQFF. In nucleotides, the CDR3 is TGCGCCAGCAGCCAACCACTAGCGGGGGTTTCCAATGAGCAGTTCTTC. This chain joins TRBV4-1 and TRBJ2-1; 11 nucleotides match TRBD2. The germline V gene has CDR1 MGHRA and CDR2 YSYEKL. The CDR3 is 16 residues long. V trimming: 2 bases; J trimming: 6 bases; junction bases outside the gene matches: 6.

The V gene is TRBV19, the J gene TRBJ2-5; 8 nucleotides match TRBD2. The CDR3 spans 15 residues. Germline V gene data show CDR1 as LNHDA and CDR2 as SQIVND (reference sequence). The J segment lost 4 bases and the V segment lost 6 bases, leaving 10 bases of the junction unmatched. The chain's CDR3 is CASRGRGAGGETQYF. The CDR3 region has the DNA TGTGCCAGTAGGGGCCGTGGGGCGGGGGGAGAGACCCAGTACTTC.